This passage covers 23 T cell receptor beta chains from one sample sequenced in a study of Graves' ophthalmopathy and Graves' hyperthyroidism. RNA transcripts provided the template for amplifying TCR beta CDR3 regions. In the first round, RT-PCR was carried out with HTBI primers, and a multiplex PCR formed the second round. TCRdb recomputed calls from the multiplex PCR reads with MiXCR, one row per CDR3 protein. The sample comprises 650,000 to 800,000 distinct CDR3 sequences, about 40% of which are singletons, and over 2.5% rests with the top ten. The sample consisted of peripheral blood. These TCRs come from an adult man with Graves' ophthalmopathy.

This clonotype was recorded only once. A read error may explain this, as a much larger clone is one base away. The V call is TRBV19, the J call TRBJ2-7, with D possibly being TRBD1 (5 bases). V lost 3 bases to trimming and J lost 5 bases, with 14 bases between them. The CDR3 is 14 amino acids. In germline, CDR1 is LNHDA, CDR2 SQIVND (reference sequence). DNA of the CDR3: TGTGCCAGTAGTATGGTCGCCAGGGCGGACGAGCAGTACTTC. This translates into CASSMVARADEQYF.

This clonotype was counted ten times or more. The CDR3 protein is CASRDRANGELFF. The CDR3 DNA reads TGTGCCAGCAGGGACAGGGCTAACGGGGAGCTGTTTTTT. The V call is TRBV7-2, the J call TRBJ2-2; TRBD1 matches at 8 bases. Germline CDR1 and CDR2: SGHTA and FQGNSA. V gave up 6 bases and J gave up 7 bases; unmatched junction bases: 4. This CDR3 region has 13 residues.

There are a few counts of this clonotype. V and J are TRBV6-5 and TRBJ1-5, with D uncertain. V was pared by 5 bases and J by 3 bases, with 23 bases between. CDR1 MNHEY and CDR2 SVGAGI come from the germline V gene. This CDR3 has 18 residues. The CDR3 DNA follows: TGTGCCAGCAGTGCTTCGCGCGGAAATGGACGGCTCAATCAGCCCCAGCATTTT. The encoded protein is CASSASRGNGRLNQPQHF.

A note on this clonotype: Possible read error: a much larger clone is one base away. The chain combines TRBV10-3 with TRBJ2-5; unclear D gene. CDR3 length: 14 amino acids. Trimming left V 10 bases short and J 2 bases short, with 17 bases between. Germline V gives CDR1 ENHRY, CDR2 SYGVKD. The chain's CDR3 is CASFGPGSQETQYF. CDR3 sequence (DNA): TGTGCCAGCTTTGGCCCGGGTTCACAAGAGACCCAGTACTTC.

This clonotype appeared many times. The chain is built from TRBV19 and TRBJ1-5; 8 nucleotides agree with TRBD1. This CDR3 is built from 15 residues. Germline values: CDR1 LNHDA, CDR2 SQIVND (reference sequence). With 2 bases clipped from V and 4 bases from J, the junction kept 4 bases outside the gene matches. The chain's CDR3 is CASSISGGANQPQHF. The DNA for the CDR3 is TGTGCCAGTAGTATATCAGGGGGCGCGAATCAGCCCCAGCATTTT.

As for this clonotype: A much larger clone sits a single nucleotide away, making a read error possible. The genes are TRBV5-1 and TRBJ1-2; tentatively, D is TRBD1 (5 bases). CDR1 is SGHRS and CDR2 is YFSETQ in the germline V gene. There are 16 residues in the CDR3. Trimming removed 2 bases at V and 0 bases at J, with 14 bases between. For the CDR3, the DNA is TGCGCCAGCAGCTTCCAGACAGACACAGCTAACTATGGCTACACCTTC. It encodes CASSFQTDTANYGYTF.

The rearrangement links TRBV7-2 to TRBJ2-7, with D possibly TRBD1 on 6 matching bases. V was cut by 5 bases and J by 2 bases, with 16 bases left in between. Germline V gives CDR1 SGHTA, CDR2 FQGNSA. This CDR3 region has 15 residues. CDR3 sequence (DNA): TGTGCCAGCAGCCAGTTAGGGGACACCACCTACGAGCAGTACTTC. This codes for CASSQLGDTTYEQYF.

The CDR3 nucleotides are TGTGCCAGCAGTTCCAGGGACAGGCGGAACACTGAAGCTTTCTTT. Translated, it gives CASSSRDRRNTEAFF. The rearrangement joins TRBV12-3 or TRBV12-4 to TRBJ1-1, with 8 bases lining up with TRBD1. This CDR3 has 15 residues. The J segment lost 1 base and the V segment lost 4 bases, leaving 5 bases of the junction unmatched.

This clonotype was found many times. The rearrangement joins TRBV24-1 to TRBJ1-2; D is perhaps TRBD1 (5 bases). V lost 5 bases, J lost 6 bases, and 18 bases lay in between. This CDR3 region has 15 residues. Germline-derived CDR1 and CDR2 are KGHDR and SFDVKD. The CDR3: CATSGKGEGVDGYTF. CDR3 nucleotides: TGTGCCACCAGTGGCAAAGGGGAGGGCGTCGATGGCTACACCTTC.

This clonotype was counted only a few times. This rearrangement joins TRBV7-2 to TRBJ1-5; 11 nucleotides agree with TRBD1. The CDR3 totals 18 residues. Germline values: CDR1 SGHTA, CDR2 FQGNSA. J gave up 6 bases and V 5 bases, and 15 bases lay outside the gene matches. CDR3 nucleotide sequence: TGTGCCAGCAGCCGCCGGACAGGGGGCGGCCTTGGGTTTCAGCCCCAGCATTTT. Residues: CASSRRTGGGLGFQPQHF.

The chain combines TRBV29-1 with TRBJ1-2; D is unclear. This CDR3 is built from 15 residues. Germline CDR1 is SQVTM and CDR2 is ANQGSEA. Trimming left V 1 base short and J 6 bases short, with 18 bases between. The CDR3 is CSVEGTLAGEDGYTF. The CDR3 nucleotides are TGCAGCGTTGAAGGGACTCTAGCCGGGGAGGATGGCTACACCTTC. The whole variable domain, filled in from reference TRBV29-1 and TRBJ1-2, reads SAVISQKPSRDICQRGTSLTIQCQVDSQVTMMFWYRQQPGQSLTLIATANQGSEATYESGFVIDKFPISRPNLTFSTLTVSNMSPEDSSIYLCSVEGTLAGEDGYTFGSGTRLTVV.

This clonotype appeared many times. This chain uses TRBV9 with TRBJ1-2; 7 nucleotides line up with TRBD1. The germline V gene has CDR1 SGDLS and CDR2 YYNGEE. There are 16 residues in the CDR3. The trim removed 2 bases at V and 0 bases at J, leaving 7 bases unmatched. CDR3 DNA sequence: TGTGCCAGCAGCGTTACCGGGACAGCAGCTAACTATGGCTACACCTTC. Protein sequence: CASSVTGTAANYGYTF.

This clonotype was found many times. The rearrangement joins TRBV4-3 to TRBJ1-4; 8 bases match TRBD1. This CDR3 has 14 residues. V lost 1 base and J lost 5; bases outside the gene matches: 0. Germline V gene lookup returns CDR1 LGHNA and CDR2 YSLEER. For the CDR3, the DNA is TGCGCCAGCAGCCAAGGGACAGGGAATGAAAAACTGTTTTTT. This codes for CASSQGTGNEKLFF.

The CDR3: CASSLGGGAGGMNTEAFF. The CDR3 region has the DNA TGTGCCAGCAGCTTAGGGGGGGGGGCAGGGGGAATGAACACTGAAGCTTTCTTT. This chain connects TRBV7-2 to TRBJ1-1; 7 bases match TRBD1. The V segment lost 1 base and the J segment 0 bases; nucleotides outside the gene matches: 11. Per the germline V gene, CDR1 is SGHTA and CDR2 is FQGNSA. The CDR3 runs 18 residues.

This clonotype appeared many times. The rearrangement links TRBV19 to TRBJ1-2; weak D call: TRBD1 (5 bases). Trimming left V 8 bases short and J 8 bases short, with 12 bases between. Germline V gives CDR1 LNHDA, CDR2 SQIVND (reference sequence). CDR3 length equals 11 residues. CDR3 sequence (DNA): TGTGCCAGTGGGCAGGGATGGGGCTACACCTTC. It specifies CASGQGWGYTF.

This clonotype was counted at least ten times. V usage is TRBV7-6 and J usage is TRBJ1-1, with D possibly being TRBD1 (5 bases). This CDR3 is 16 amino acids long. Looked up from germline, CDR1 is SGHVS and CDR2 is FNYEAQ. V lost 1 base and J lost 7, with 19 bases in between. CDR3 amino acids: CASSLDAGPPSDEAFF. The CDR3 DNA is TGTGCCAGCAGCTTAGACGCGGGGCCGCCCTCGGATGAAGCTTTCTTT.

This clonotype was seen ten or more times. V gene TRBV7-9 combines with J gene TRBJ1-5; TRBD1 matches at 9 bases. The junction had 3 bases not matched to a gene; V was cut back by 1 base and J by 5 bases. The V gene's germline CDR1 is SEHNR and CDR2 FQNEAQ (reference sequence). The CDR3 runs 15 residues. The CDR3 coding sequence is TGTGCCAGCAGCTTAGGCACAGGGGGCTATCAGCCCCAGCATTTT. Translating gives CASSLGTGGYQPQHF.

In this sample, this clonotype turned up many times. The chain couples TRBV29-1 to TRBJ2-7, with 8 bases identical to TRBD1. The CDR3 has 13 amino acids. Germline V gives CDR1 SQVTM, CDR2 ANQGSEA. Trimming at V came to 5 bases and at J to 3 bases, leaving 6 bases not matched to a gene. For the CDR3, the DNA is TGCAGCGTTCGACAGGGGCCATACTACGAGCAGTACTTC. Encoded protein: CSVRQGPYYEQYF.

This clonotype was detected many times. This chain uses TRBV7-2 with TRBJ1-2; D not certain. This CDR3 has 18 amino acids. The germline CDR1 and CDR2 sequences are SGHTA and FQGNSA. Trimming pared 1 base from V and 0 bases from J, leaving 18 bases between. This CDR3 reads CASSLDRTRLDSNYGYTF. The CDR3 DNA sequence: TGTGCCAGCAGCTTAGATCGGACCCGGTTAGACTCTAACTATGGCTACACCTTC.

At least ten counts were recorded for this clonotype. J is TRBJ2-7 and V is TRBV12-3 or TRBV12-4; 7 positions agree with TRBD1. The CDR3 sequence is 13 residues long. V gave up 4 bases and J gave up 7 bases; unmatched junction bases: 7. The CDR3: CASSSWTGEEQYF. Written as DNA, the CDR3 is TGTGCCAGCAGTTCCTGGACAGGAGAAGAGCAGTACTTC.

This chain uses TRBV19 with TRBJ1-3; D is unresolved. The CDR3 length is 13 residues. Germline CDR1 reads LNHDA; CDR2 reads SQIVND (reference sequence). Trimming left V 11 bases short and J 2 bases short, with 13 bases between. CDR3 DNA sequence: TGTGCCTGGAGTGTAACCGCTGGAAACACCATATATTTT. It translates to CAWSVTAGNTIYF.

This clonotype has a handful of counts. The chain combines TRBV9 with TRBJ1-6; D possibly corresponds to TRBD1 (5 bases). The CDR3 totals 14 residues. Germline loops: CDR1 SGDLS, CDR2 YYNGEE. V was pared by 4 bases and J by 14 bases, with 19 bases between. The CDR3 nucleotides are TGTGCCAGCAGCCAAAGGGGCTTGGGATCCGCCCTCCACTTT. This sequence encodes CASSQRGLGSALHF.

As concerns this clonotype: One junction end does not reproduce the germline sequence, and a read error may be involved. V usage is TRBV2 and J usage is TRBJ2-6; 11 bases match TRBD1. This CDR3 spans 13 amino acids. Germline V gene sequence: CDR1 SNHLY, CDR2 FYNNEI. The CDR3 DNA follows: TGTGCCACCGGACAGGGGGCGGCGGACACTGAAGCTTTC. Translating it yields CATGQGAADTEAF.